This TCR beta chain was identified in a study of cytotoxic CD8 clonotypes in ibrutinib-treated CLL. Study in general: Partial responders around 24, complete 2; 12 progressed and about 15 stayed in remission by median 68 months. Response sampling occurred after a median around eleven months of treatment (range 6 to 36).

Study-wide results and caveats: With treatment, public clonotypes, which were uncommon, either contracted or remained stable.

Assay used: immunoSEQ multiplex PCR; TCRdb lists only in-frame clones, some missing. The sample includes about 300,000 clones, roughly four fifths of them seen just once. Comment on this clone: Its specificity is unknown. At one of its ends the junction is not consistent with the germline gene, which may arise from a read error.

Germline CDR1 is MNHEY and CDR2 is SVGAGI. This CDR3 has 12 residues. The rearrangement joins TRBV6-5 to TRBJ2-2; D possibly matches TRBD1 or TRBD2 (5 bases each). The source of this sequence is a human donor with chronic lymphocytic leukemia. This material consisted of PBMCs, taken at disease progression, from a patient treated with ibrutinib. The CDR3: CGAGLNTGELFF. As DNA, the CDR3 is TGCGGGGCAGGGCTAAACACCGGGGAGCTGTTTTTT.